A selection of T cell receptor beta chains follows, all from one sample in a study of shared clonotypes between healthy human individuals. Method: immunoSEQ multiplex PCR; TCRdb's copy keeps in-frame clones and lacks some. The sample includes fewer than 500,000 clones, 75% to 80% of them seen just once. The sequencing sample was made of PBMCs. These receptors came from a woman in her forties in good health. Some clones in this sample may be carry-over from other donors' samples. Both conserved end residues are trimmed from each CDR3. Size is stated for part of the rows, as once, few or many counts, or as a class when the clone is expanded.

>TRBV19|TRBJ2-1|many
ASKIGGDYNEQF
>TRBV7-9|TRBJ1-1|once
ASIASYNTEAF
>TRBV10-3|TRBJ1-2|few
AISESITGNYGYT
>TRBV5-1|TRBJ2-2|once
ASSFRPLGDGELF
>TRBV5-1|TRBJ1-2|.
ASSTGTGYGYT
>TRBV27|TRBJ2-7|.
ASSLFGTGSDEQY
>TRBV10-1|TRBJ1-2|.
AKAPVGRGLMYYGYT
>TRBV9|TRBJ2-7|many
ASSVGAGTYEQY
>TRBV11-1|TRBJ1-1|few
ASSLRNPDTEAF
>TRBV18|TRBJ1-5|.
ASSPPGGGGLYSNQPQH
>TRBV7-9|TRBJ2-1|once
ALAGDRNEQF
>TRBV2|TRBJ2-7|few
ASSVPGGHYEQY
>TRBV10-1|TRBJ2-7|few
ASSASGTYEQY
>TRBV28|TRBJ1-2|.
ASSPRRSLRGYT
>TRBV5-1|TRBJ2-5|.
ASTPFGPGLETQY
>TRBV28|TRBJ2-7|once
ASSRPPPGTGS
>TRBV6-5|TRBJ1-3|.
ASSWDSHSGNTIY
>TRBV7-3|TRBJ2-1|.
ASSLGERGNEQF
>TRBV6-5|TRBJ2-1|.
ASADNEQF
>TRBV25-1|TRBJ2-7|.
ASSEVGAQSYEQY
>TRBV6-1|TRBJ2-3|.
ASSEVLAGNTDTQY
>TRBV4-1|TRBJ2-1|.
ASSQVSFYNEQF
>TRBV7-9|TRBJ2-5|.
ASSRMGGPQETQY
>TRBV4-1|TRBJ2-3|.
ASSQGAGPSTDTQY
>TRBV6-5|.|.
ASTTMPDRGLEQY
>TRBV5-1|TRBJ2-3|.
ASSLLAGGPADTQY
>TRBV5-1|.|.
ASSLEVSYEQY
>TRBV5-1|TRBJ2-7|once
ASSSNDRGHEQY
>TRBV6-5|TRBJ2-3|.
ASSYYPGQGQDTQY
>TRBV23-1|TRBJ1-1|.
ASGPRHSLPEAF
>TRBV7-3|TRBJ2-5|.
ASSPDSTQETQY
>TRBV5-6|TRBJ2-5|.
ASSRRPGSLEETQY
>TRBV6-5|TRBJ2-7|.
ASSETGTYEQY
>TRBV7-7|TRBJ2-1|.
ASSKDRYNEQF
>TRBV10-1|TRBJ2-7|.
ASSMVRGGYEQY
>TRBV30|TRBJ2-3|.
AWSEGASGATDTQY
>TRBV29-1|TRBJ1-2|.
SVVRPPITNYGYT
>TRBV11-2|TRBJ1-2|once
ASRSSWGANYGYT
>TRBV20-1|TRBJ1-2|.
SARQGDGYT
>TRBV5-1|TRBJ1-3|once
ASSPVSSGNTIY